Each of the 27 T cell receptor beta chains below was sequenced from the same sample in a study of cytomegalovirus exposure and HLA in healthy donors. The PCR employed 60 Vbeta primers together with 13 Jbeta primers. The protocol was immunoSEQ multiplex PCR, while the TCRdb copy is restricted to in-frame clones and leaves out a portion. The top ten clones hold about 1.1% of a sample with approximately 110,000 clones, about 81% of them seen once. Material for sequencing was PBMCs. The receptors here all came from a woman in her 30s in good health and CMV-seronegative.

The chain uses TRBV11-2 and TRBJ2-5; 7 bases align to TRBD2. Germline V gene lookup returns CDR1 SGHAT and CDR2 FQNNGV. The CDR3 loop spans 15 amino acids. With V trimmed by 5 bases and J by 1 base, 7 bases remained unmatched. The CDR3 here is CASSRGEDPQETQYF. CDR3 in DNA: TGTGCCAGCAGCCGGGGGGAGGACCCCCAAGAGACCCAGTACTTC.

The chain has TRBV23-1 and TRBJ1-4; 11 nucleotides match TRBD1. TRBV23-1 is reported as an ORF; its role is uncertain. Unmatched junction bases numbered 18, after V lost 7 bases and J lost 8 bases. This CDR3 spans 18 amino acids. DNA of the CDR3: TGCGCCAGCACTTTAATTATGGGACAGGGGGAGTCTTGGGAAAAACTGTTTTTT. As protein: CASTLIMGQGESWEKLFF.

The gene calls are TRBV9 and TRBJ2-3; no clear D gene. CDR3 length: 15 amino acids. Germline-derived CDR1 and CDR2 are SGDLS and YYNGEE. Trimming removed 0 bases from V and 1 base from J, with 9 bases in between. The CDR3, as DNA: TGTGCCAGCAGCGTAGTTTCCCTCCGCACAGATACGCAGTATTTT. Translating it yields CASSVVSLRTDTQYF.

This chain links TRBV29-1 with TRBJ1-2; D unresolved. V was shortened by 6 bases and J by 5 bases, with 16 bases between the two germline ends. The CDR3 is 13 residues long. The germline V gene encodes CDR1 SQVTM and CDR2 ANQGSEA. CDR3: CSVGRGFMYGYTF. The CDR3 DNA reads TGCAGCGTGGGCCGGGGATTTATGTATGGCTACACCTTC.

This sequence joins TRBV27 and TRBJ1-5; TRBD1 matches at 9 bases. J was trimmed by 4 bases and V by 5 bases; bases with no gene match: 9. The CDR3 has 16 amino acids. Looked up from germline, CDR1 is MNHEY and CDR2 is SMNVEV (reference sequence). The CDR3 protein is CASSATGTGNNQPQHF. DNA for the CDR3: TGTGCCAGCAGTGCCACCGGGACAGGGAATAATCAGCCCCAGCATTTT.

The gene calls are TRBV11-3 and TRBJ2-3; TRBD1 matches at 7 bases. The CDR3 totals 16 residues. Germline CDR1 is SGHNT and CDR2 is YENEEA. Germline trimming cut 5 bases from V and 0 bases from J; bases unmatched to any gene: 8. The DNA of the CDR3 is TGTGCCAGCAGCACCCGTCAGGGGGAGAGCACAGATACGCAGTATTTT. It translates to CASSTRQGESTDTQYF.

This rearrangement joins TRBV5-4 to TRBJ1-2; the match to TRBD1 covers 7 bases. Germline values: CDR1 SGHNT, CDR2 YYREEE (reference sequence). CDR3 length: 14 residues. V lost 0 bases, J lost 7 bases, and 6 bases stayed unmatched. The CDR3 protein is CASSLADRASGYTF. The CDR3 DNA is TGTGCCAGCAGCTTGGCTGACAGGGCCTCTGGCTACACCTTC.

The chain joins TRBV7-3 to TRBJ1-1; 7 nucleotides line up with TRBD1. The CDR3 sequence is 15 residues long. Germline V gene sequence: CDR1 SGHTA, CDR2 FQGTGA. With V trimmed by 5 bases and J by 0 bases, 6 bases remained unmatched. CDR3 DNA sequence: TGTGCCAGCAGCCAGACGACAGGGATGAACACTGAAGCTTTCTTT. It specifies CASSQTTGMNTEAFF.

Written as DNA, the CDR3 is TGTGCCAGCAGCCCTGGCACAGCGGGGGGCAGCACCGGGGAGCTGTTTTTT. It specifies CASSPGTAGGSTGELFF. This sequence joins TRBV7-8 and TRBJ2-2, with 9 positions matching TRBD2. The V and J ends lost 5 bases and 4 bases, in that order; junction bases with no gene match: 11. The germline CDR1 and CDR2 sequences are SGHVS and FQNEAQ. The CDR3 contains 17 residues.

The chain links TRBV7-9 to TRBJ2-6; possible D gene TRBD2, 6 bases. Germline CDR1 SEHNR, CDR2 FQNEAQ (reference sequence). V lost 5 bases and J 0 bases, leaving 11 bases between the germline ends. The CDR3 spans 16 residues. The CDR3 DNA reads as TGTGCCAGCAGCCCCGGGACTGTCTCTGGGGCCAACGTCCTGACTTTC. It translates to CASSPGTVSGANVLTF.

The rearrangement uses TRBV5-1 and TRBJ1-6, with a tentative D call TRBD1 (5 bases). Germline CDR1 is SGHRS and CDR2 is YFSETQ. V shed 3 bases and J shed 10 bases, with 20 bases lying between them. CDR3 length equals 16 residues. In DNA form, the CDR3 reads TGCGCCAGCAGCTGGGTCGGGGGGGGTATTGGATCACCCCTCCACTTT. It encodes CASSWVGGGIGSPLHF. Complete variable domain (other parts from reference TRBV5-1 and TRBJ1-6): KAGVTQTPRYLIKTRGQQVTLSCSPISGHRSVSWYQQTPGQGLQFLFEYFSETQRNKGNFPGRFSGRQFSNSRSEMNVSTLELGDSALYLCASSWVGGGIGSPLHFGNGTRLTVT.

This chain uses TRBV7-2 with TRBJ2-5; possible D gene TRBD2, 5 bases. The CDR3 has 14 residues. The germline V and J ends were trimmed by 0 bases and 4 bases, with 9 bases remaining between them. The V gene's germline CDR1 is SGHTA and CDR2 FQGNSA. CDR3 sequence: CASSLALRGETQYF. CDR3 bases: TGTGCCAGCAGCTTAGCGCTTCGGGGAGAGACCCAGTACTTC. Complete variable domain (other parts from reference TRBV7-2 and TRBJ2-5): GAGVSQSPSNKVTEKGKDVELRCDPISGHTALYWYRQSLGQGLEFLIYFQGNSAPDKSGLPSDRFSAERTGGSVSTLTIQRTQQEDSAVYLCASSLALRGETQYFGPGTRLLVL.

The chain recombines TRBV29-1 with TRBJ1-1, with 7 bases that match TRBD1. This CDR3 is 14 amino acids long. J gave up 4 bases and V 4 bases, and 9 bases lay outside the gene matches. Germline V lookup: CDR1 SQVTM, CDR2 ANQGSEA. This chain's CDR3 is CSVVFGTAGTEAFF. CDR3 nucleotide sequence: TGCAGCGTTGTATTTGGGACAGCGGGCACTGAAGCTTTCTTT. Filled out from reference TRBV29-1 and TRBJ1-1, the complete variable domain reads SAVISQKPSRDICQRGTSLTIQCQVDSQVTMMFWYRQQPGQSLTLIATANQGSEATYESGFVIDKFPISRPNLTFSTLTVSNMSPEDSSIYLCSVVFGTAGTEAFFGQGTRLTVV.

The chain carries TRBV6-1 and TRBJ2-2, with a weak D call TRBD2 (6 bases). The CDR3 is 16 residues long. Looked up from germline, CDR1 is MNHNS and CDR2 is SASEGT. The V and J ends lost 1 base and 5 bases respectively, with 14 bases between them. The CDR3 reads CASSEGGGSWTGELFF. The CDR3 nucleotides read TGTGCCAGCAGTGAAGGTGGGGGGAGTTGGACCGGGGAGCTGTTTTTT.

This chain connects TRBV2 to TRBJ2-3, with TRBD2 identical over 9 bases. Losses at the gene ends were 6 bases for V and 1 base for J; bases not matched to a gene: 14. Germline V gene sequence: CDR1 SNHLY, CDR2 FYNNEI. The CDR3 covers 18 residues. This chain's CDR3 is CASSLPSGEGGGTDTQYF. The CDR3 nucleotides read TGTGCCAGCAGCCTCCCTAGCGGGGAAGGGGGGGGCACAGATACGCAGTATTTT.

The chain has TRBV13 and TRBJ1-2, with D maybe TRBD1 (5 bases). Looked up from germline, CDR1 is PRHDT and CDR2 is FYEKMQ (reference sequence). CDR3 length: 14 amino acids. V lost 4 bases and J 6 bases, leaving 15 bases between the germline ends. CDR3 region: CASSSQDNADGYTF. DNA for the CDR3: TGTGCCAGCAGCTCCCAGGACAACGCAGATGGCTACACCTTC.

The genes are TRBV6-5 and TRBJ2-5; 8 bases line up with TRBD1. Germline CDR1 is MNHEY and CDR2 is SVGAGI. V was clipped by 0 bases and J by 4 bases; unmatched bases: 7. The CDR3 loop spans 16 amino acids. The CDR3 spells CASSYSNGQGGETQYF. CDR3 coding DNA: TGTGCCAGCAGTTACTCTAATGGACAGGGCGGAGAGACCCAGTACTTC.

This clone appeared once. The chain's CDR3 is CASSIAAHQPQHF. CDR3 bases: TGTGCCAGTAGTATCGCCGCGCATCAGCCCCAGCATTTT. The rearrangement uses TRBV19 and TRBJ1-5; D is unresolved. CDR3 size: 13 residues. Germline CDR1 reads LNHDA; CDR2 reads SQIVND (reference sequence). Trimming shortened V by 3 bases and J by 5 bases, and 8 bases separated the two germline ends.

CDR3 DNA: TGTGCCAGCAGTTTGACAGGGAGCACAGATACGCAGTATTTT. It specifies CASSLTGSTDTQYF. The rearrangement links TRBV6-1 to TRBJ2-3, with 7 bases matching TRBD1. With V trimmed by 5 bases and J by 0 bases, 2 bases remained unmatched. CDR3 size: 14 residues. Germline CDR1 is MNHNS and CDR2 is SASEGT.

The CDR3 protein is CASRGGGGSDTQYF. In nucleotides, the CDR3 is TGTGCCAGCAGAGGAGGTGGCGGGTCAGATACGCAGTATTTT. V usage is TRBV7-2 and J usage is TRBJ2-3; a weak D match, TRBD2 (5 bases). CDR1 is SGHTA and CDR2 is FQGNSA in the germline V gene. The ends were cut back, 6 bases at V and 4 bases at J, with 14 bases in the middle. This CDR3 contains 14 residues. The complete variable domain, with remaining parts taken from reference TRBV7-2 and TRBJ2-3, reads GAGVSQSPSNKVTEKGKDVELRCDPISGHTALYWYRQSLGQGLEFLIYFQGNSAPDKSGLPSDRFSAERTGGSVSTLTIQRTQQEDSAVYLCASRGGGGSDTQYFGPGTRLTVL.

The J gene is TRBJ2-7, the V gene TRBV27; 9 bases align to TRBD2. Germline V gene sequence: CDR1 MNHEY, CDR2 SMNVEV (reference sequence). The CDR3 spans 14 residues. Unmatched junction bases numbered 2, after V lost 3 bases and J lost 2 bases. CDR3 DNA sequence: TGTGCCAGCAGTTTTGCTAGCGGGGCCTACGAGCAGTACTTC. This codes for CASSFASGAYEQYF.

The chain carries TRBV23-1 and TRBJ1-5; TRBD1 is a possible D gene (5 bases). TRBV23-1 is an open reading frame whose function is uncertain. The length of the CDR3 is 14 residues. V lost 8 bases and J lost 4, with 15 bases in between. DNA of the CDR3: TGCGCCAGCGAGAGACGGGGGATAAATCAGCCCCAGCATTTT. As protein: CASERRGINQPQHF.

A few counts support this clone. This chain links TRBV30 with TRBJ1-1; TRBD1 matches 7 bases. The CDR3 runs 12 residues. Looked up from germline, CDR1 is GTSNPN and CDR2 is SVGIG (reference sequence). V dropped 5 bases and J dropped 6; count of bases not matched to a gene: 6. Here the CDR3 reads CAWGTTGAEAFF. DNA for the CDR3: TGTGCCTGGGGAACAACAGGGGCTGAAGCTTTCTTT. The variable domain in full, completed from reference TRBV30 and TRBJ1-1, reads SQTIHQWPATLVQPVGSPLSLECTVEGTSNPNLYWYRQAAGRGLQLLFYSVGIGQISSEVPQNLSASRPQDRQFILSSKKLLLSDSGFYLCAWGTTGAEAFFGQGTRLTVV.

The chain uses TRBV12-5 and TRBJ1-2, with D perhaps matching TRBD1 (6 bases). Trimming left V 6 bases short and J 0 bases short, with 14 bases between. Germline V CDR1 and CDR2: LGHNT, FRNRAP. This CDR3 is built from 15 residues. DNA of the CDR3: TGTGCTAGTGGATCAGACAGGCCTTCTAACTATGGCTACACCTTC. This sequence encodes CASGSDRPSNYGYTF.

V gene TRBV7-9 combines with J gene TRBJ2-1; 11 bases line up with TRBD2. The ends lost 5 bases at V and 9 bases at J; junction bases unmatched: 12. CDR1 is SEHNR and CDR2 is FQNEAQ in the germline V gene (reference sequence). The CDR3 covers 16 residues. The CDR3 reads CASSPGEGLAVFEQFF. CDR3 DNA: TGTGCCAGCAGCCCTGGAGAGGGACTAGCGGTATTTGAGCAGTTCTTC.

The V gene is TRBV5-1, the J gene TRBJ2-6; maybe TRBD1 (5 bases). Germline CDR1 and CDR2: SGHRS and YFSETQ. Trimming pared 1 base from V and 1 base from J, leaving 15 bases between. The CDR3 is 18 amino acids. In nucleotides, the CDR3 is TGCGCCAGCAGCTTGAAGTTTCAGGGTACTTCTGGGGCCAACGTCCTGACTTTC. It encodes CASSLKFQGTSGANVLTF.

This sequence joins TRBV29-1 and TRBJ1-1; 10 bases are shared with TRBD1. The V gene end was trimmed by 7 bases and the J gene end by 1 base; junction bases not matched to a gene: 6. The CDR3 is 14 residues long. Germline loops: CDR1 SQVTM, CDR2 ANQGSEA. The CDR3 region is CSARTGGENTEAFF. The CDR3 region has the DNA TGCAGCGCTCGGACAGGGGGGGAGAACACTGAAGCTTTCTTT.